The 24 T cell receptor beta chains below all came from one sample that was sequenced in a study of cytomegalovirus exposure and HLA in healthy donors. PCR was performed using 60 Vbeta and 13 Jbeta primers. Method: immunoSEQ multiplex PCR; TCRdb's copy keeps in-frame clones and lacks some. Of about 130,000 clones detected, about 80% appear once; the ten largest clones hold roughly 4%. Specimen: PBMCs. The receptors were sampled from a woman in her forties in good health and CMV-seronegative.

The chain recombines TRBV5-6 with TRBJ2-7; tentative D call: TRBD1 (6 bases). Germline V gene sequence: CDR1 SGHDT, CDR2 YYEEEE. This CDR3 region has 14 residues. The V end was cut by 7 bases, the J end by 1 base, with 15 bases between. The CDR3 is CASSGMDRSYEQYF. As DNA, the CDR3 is TGTGCCAGCTCCGGTATGGACAGATCCTACGAGCAGTACTTC.

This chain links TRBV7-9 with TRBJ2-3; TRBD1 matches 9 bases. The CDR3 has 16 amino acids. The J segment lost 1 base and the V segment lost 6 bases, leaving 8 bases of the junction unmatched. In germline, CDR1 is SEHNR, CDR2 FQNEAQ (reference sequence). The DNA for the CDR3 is TGTGCCAGCAGTGACACCCGGACAGGGGGCACAGATACGCAGTATTTT. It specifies CASSDTRTGGTDTQYF.

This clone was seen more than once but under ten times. The CDR3 protein is CASGLVLGAREGNQPQHF. CDR3 DNA: TGTGCTAGTGGTTTGGTACTTGGGGCCAGGGAAGGCAATCAGCCCCAGCATTTT. The chain carries TRBV12-5 and TRBJ1-5; maybe TRBD1 (5 bases). V was shortened by 0 bases and J by 2 bases, with 17 bases between the two germline ends. Germline V gene data show CDR1 as LGHNT and CDR2 as FRNRAP. The CDR3 has 18 residues.

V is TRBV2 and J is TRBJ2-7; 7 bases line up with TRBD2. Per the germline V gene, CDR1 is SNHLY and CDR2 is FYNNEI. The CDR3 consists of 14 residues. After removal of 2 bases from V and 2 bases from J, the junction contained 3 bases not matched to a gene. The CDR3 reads CASSESSGTYEQYF. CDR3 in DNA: TGTGCCAGCAGTGAATCAAGCGGGACCTACGAGCAGTACTTC.

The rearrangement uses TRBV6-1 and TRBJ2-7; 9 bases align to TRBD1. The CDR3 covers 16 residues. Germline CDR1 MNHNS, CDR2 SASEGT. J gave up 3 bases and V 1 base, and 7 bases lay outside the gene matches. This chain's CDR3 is CASSEGGGTGIYEQYF. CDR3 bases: TGTGCCAGCAGTGAAGGGGGGGGGACAGGGATCTACGAGCAGTACTTC.

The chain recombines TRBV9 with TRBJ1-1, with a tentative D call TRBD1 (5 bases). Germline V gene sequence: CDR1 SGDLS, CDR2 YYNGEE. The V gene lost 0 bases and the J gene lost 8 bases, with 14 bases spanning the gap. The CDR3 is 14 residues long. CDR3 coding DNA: TGTGCCAGCAGCGTAGCCCCCCGGGGGAGGGAAGCTTTCTTT. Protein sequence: CASSVAPRGREAFF.

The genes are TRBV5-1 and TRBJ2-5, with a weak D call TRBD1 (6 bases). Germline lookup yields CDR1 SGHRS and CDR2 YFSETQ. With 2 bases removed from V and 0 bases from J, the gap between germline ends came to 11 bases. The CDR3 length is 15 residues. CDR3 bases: TGCGCCAGCAGCTTAGGGAACAGGGACCAAGAGACCCAGTACTTC. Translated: CASSLGNRDQETQYF.

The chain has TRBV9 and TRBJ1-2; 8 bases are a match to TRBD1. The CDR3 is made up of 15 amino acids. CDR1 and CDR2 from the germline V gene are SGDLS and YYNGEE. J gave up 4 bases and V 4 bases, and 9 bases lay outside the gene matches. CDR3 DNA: TGTGCCAGCAGCCCTAGCTGGACAGGGACCTATGGCTACACCTTC. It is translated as CASSPSWTGTYGYTF.

Written as DNA, the CDR3 is TGTGCCACCAGCGGAACCGGGACATTGCGACTCGGGGAGCTGTTTTTT. Protein sequence: CATSGTGTLRLGELFF. V gene TRBV15 combines with J gene TRBJ2-2, with D perhaps TRBD1 (6 bases). The germline gives CDR1 LNHNV, CDR2 YYDKDF (reference sequence). V lost 5 bases to trimming and J lost 7 bases, with 20 bases between them. CDR3 length: 16 amino acids.

Written as DNA, the CDR3 is TGTGCCAGCAGCGTATTGACAGGGGGTACGGGAAACACCATATATTTT. As protein: CASSVLTGGTGNTIYF. The chain recombines TRBV9 with TRBJ1-3; 9 bases match TRBD1. Germline V gives CDR1 SGDLS, CDR2 YYNGEE. With 1 base clipped from V and 4 bases from J, the junction kept 6 bases outside the gene matches. The CDR3 has 16 amino acids.

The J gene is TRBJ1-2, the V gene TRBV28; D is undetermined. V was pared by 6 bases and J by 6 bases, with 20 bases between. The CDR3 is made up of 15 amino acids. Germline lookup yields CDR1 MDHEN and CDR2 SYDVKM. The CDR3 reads CASSRRSSGVHGYTF. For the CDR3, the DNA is TGTGCCAGCAGCCGGCGGTCGTCCGGGGTTCATGGCTACACCTTC.

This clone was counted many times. The chain's CDR3 is CASSQVPGLQEYEQYF. DNA of the CDR3: TGTGCCAGCAGCCAAGTTCCCGGACTCCAGGAGTACGAGCAGTACTTC. The chain links TRBV4-2 to TRBJ2-7; D perhaps matches TRBD2 (5 bases). Germline V gives CDR1 LGHNA, CDR2 YNFKEQ. The CDR3 is 16 amino acids. Trimming shortened V by 1 base and J by 4 bases, and 17 bases separated the two germline ends.

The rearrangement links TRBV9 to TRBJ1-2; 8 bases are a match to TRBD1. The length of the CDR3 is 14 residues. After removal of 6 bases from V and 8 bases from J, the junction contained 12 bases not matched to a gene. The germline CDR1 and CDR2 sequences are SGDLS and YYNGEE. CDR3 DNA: TGTGCCAGCACCCTTACTGGACAGGGACCCGGCTACACCTTC. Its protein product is CASTLTGQGPGYTF. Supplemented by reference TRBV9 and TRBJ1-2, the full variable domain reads DSGVTQTPKHLITATGQRVTLRCSPRSGDLSVYWYQQSLDQGLQFLIQYYNGEERAKGNILERFSAQQFPDLHSELNLSSLELGDSALYFCASTLTGQGPGYTFGSGTRLTVV.

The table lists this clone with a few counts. CDR3 nucleotides: TGTGCCAGCAGCTCTACTAGCGGGAGCTCCTACGAGCAGTACTTC. Protein sequence: CASSSTSGSSYEQYF. The chain is built from TRBV6-6 and TRBJ2-7, with 11 bases fitting TRBD2. The V gene's germline CDR1 is MNHNY and CDR2 SVGAGI (reference sequence). This CDR3 has 15 residues. The ends lost 6 bases at V and 0 bases at J; junction bases unmatched: 4.

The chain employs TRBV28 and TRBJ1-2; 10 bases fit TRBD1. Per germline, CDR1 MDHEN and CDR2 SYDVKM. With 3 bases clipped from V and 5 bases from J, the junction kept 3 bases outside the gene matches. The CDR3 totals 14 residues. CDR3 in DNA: TGTGCCAGCAGTTTGACAGGGGGCCGGTATGGCTACACCTTC. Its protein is CASSLTGGRYGYTF.

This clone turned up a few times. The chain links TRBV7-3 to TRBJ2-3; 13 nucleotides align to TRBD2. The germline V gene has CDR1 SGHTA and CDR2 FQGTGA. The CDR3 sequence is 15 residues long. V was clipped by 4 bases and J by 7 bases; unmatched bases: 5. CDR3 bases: TGTGCCAGCAGCTCGACTAGCGGGGGGACGCATACGCAGTATTTT. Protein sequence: CASSSTSGGTHTQYF.

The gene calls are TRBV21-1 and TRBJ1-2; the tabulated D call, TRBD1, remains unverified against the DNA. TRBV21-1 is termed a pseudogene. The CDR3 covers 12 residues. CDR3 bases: TGTGCCAGCAGCCTACAGGGGGATGGCTACACCTTC. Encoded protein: CASSLQGDGYTF.

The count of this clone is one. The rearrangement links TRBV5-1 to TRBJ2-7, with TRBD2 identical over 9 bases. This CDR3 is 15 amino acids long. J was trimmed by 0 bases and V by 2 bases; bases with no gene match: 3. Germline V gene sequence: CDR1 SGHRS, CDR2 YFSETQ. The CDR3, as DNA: TGCGCCAGCAGCTTTAGCGGGGGCCGCTCCTACGAGCAGTACTTC. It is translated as CASSFSGGRSYEQYF.

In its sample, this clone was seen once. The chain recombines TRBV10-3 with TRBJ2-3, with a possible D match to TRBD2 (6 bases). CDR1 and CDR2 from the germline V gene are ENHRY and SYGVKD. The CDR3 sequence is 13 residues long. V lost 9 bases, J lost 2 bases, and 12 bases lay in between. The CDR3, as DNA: TGTGCCATTGGAGGGACTTCCACAGATACGCAGTATTTT. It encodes CAIGGTSTDTQYF.

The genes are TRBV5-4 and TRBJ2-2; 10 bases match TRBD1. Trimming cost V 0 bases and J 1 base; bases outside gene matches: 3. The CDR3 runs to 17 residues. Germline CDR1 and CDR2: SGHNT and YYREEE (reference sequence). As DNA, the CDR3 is TGTGCCAGCAGCTTGGGGCGGGACAGGGGGAACACCGGGGAGCTGTTTTTT. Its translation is CASSLGRDRGNTGELFF.

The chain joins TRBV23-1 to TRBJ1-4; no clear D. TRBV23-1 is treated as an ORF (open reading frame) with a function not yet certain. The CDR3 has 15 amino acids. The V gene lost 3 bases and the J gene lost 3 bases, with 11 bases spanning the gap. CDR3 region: CASSQPVASNEKLFF. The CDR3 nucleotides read TGCGCCAGCAGTCAGCCAGTCGCCTCTAATGAAAAACTGTTTTTT.

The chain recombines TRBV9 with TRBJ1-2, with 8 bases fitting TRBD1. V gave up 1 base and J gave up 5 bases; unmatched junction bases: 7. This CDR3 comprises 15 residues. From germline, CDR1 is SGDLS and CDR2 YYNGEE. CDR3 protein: CASSVSSRGPYGYTF. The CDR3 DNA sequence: TGTGCCAGCAGCGTAAGTTCCAGGGGGCCTTATGGCTACACCTTC.

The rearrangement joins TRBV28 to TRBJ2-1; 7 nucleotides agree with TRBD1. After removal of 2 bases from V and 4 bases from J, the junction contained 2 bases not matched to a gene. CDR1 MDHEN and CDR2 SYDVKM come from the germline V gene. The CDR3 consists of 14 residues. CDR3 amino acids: CASSLRDRYNEQFF. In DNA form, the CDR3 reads TGTGCCAGCAGTTTAAGGGACAGATACAATGAGCAGTTCTTC.

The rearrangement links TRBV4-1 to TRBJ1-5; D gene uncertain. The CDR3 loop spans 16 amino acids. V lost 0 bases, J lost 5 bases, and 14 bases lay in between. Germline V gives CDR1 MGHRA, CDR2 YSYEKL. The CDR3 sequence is CASSQEKVRRDQPQHF. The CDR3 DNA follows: TGCGCCAGCAGCCAAGAAAAGGTGCGGAGAGATCAGCCCCAGCATTTT.